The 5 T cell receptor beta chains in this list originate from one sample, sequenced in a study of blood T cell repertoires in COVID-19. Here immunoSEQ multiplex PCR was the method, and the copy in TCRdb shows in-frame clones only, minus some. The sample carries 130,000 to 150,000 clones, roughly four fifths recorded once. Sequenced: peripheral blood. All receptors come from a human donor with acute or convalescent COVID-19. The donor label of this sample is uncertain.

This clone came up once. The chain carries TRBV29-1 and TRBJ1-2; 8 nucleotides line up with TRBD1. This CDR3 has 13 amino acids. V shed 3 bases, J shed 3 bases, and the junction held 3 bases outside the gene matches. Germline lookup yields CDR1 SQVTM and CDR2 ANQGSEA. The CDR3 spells CSVDSGGDYGYTF. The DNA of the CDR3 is TGCAGCGTTGATTCAGGGGGCGACTATGGCTACACCTTC.

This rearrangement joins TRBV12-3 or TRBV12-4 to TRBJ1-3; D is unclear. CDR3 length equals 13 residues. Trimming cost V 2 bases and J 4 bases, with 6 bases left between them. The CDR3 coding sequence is TGTGCCAGCAGTTTATCAATGGGAAACACCATATATTTT. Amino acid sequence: CASSLSMGNTIYF.

CDR3 nucleotide sequence: TGTGCCACCAGCAGAGCTCAAGGGAGCTATGGCTACACCTTC. It specifies CATSRAQGSYGYTF. The chain joins TRBV15 to TRBJ1-2; unclear D gene. The germline CDR1 and CDR2 sequences are LNHNV and YYDKDF (reference sequence). This CDR3 contains 14 residues. V was cut by 1 base and J by 4 bases, with 10 bases left in between.

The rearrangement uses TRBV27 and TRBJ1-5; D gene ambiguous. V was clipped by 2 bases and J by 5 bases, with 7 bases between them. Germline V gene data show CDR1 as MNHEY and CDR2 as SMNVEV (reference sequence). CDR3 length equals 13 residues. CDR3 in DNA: TGTGCCAGCAGTTTAGCGGCTTATCAGCCCCAGCATTTT. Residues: CASSLAAYQPQHF.

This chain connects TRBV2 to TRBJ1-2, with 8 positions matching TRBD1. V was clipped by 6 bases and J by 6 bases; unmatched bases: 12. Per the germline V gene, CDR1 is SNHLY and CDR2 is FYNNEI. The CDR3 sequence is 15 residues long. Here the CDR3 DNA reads TGTGCCAGCAGGGGGGAGGGACAGGCTGCTCATGGCTACACCTTC. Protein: CASRGEGQAAHGYTF.